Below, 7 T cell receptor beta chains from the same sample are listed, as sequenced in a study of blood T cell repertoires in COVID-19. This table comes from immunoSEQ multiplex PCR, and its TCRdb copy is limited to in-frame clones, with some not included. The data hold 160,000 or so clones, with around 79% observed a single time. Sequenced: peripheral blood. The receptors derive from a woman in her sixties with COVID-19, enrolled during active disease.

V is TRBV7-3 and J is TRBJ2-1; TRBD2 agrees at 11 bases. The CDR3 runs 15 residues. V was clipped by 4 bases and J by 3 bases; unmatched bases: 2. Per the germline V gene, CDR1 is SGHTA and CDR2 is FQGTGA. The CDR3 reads CASSSGLADYNEQFF. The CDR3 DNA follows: TGTGCCAGCAGCTCGGGACTAGCGGACTACAATGAGCAGTTCTTC. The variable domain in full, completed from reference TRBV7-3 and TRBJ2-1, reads GAGVSQTPSNKVTEKGKYVELRCDPISGHTALYWYRQSLGQGPEFLIYFQGTGAADDSGLPNDRFFAVRPEGSVSTLKIQRTERGDSAVYLCASSSGLADYNEQFFGPGTRLTVL.

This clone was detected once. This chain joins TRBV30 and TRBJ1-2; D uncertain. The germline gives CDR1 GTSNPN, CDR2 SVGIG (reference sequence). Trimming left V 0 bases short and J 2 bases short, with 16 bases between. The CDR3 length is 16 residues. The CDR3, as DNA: TGTGCCTGGAGTGTACCTATATCGGGAACGAACTATGGCTACACCTTC. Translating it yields CAWSVPISGTNYGYTF.

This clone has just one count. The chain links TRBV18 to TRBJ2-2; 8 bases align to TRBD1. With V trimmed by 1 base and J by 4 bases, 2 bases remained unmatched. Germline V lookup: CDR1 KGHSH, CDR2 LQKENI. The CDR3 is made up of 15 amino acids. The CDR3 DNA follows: TGTGCCAGCTCACCACAACAGGGGGGCACCGGGGAGCTGTTTTTT. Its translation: CASSPQQGGTGELFF.

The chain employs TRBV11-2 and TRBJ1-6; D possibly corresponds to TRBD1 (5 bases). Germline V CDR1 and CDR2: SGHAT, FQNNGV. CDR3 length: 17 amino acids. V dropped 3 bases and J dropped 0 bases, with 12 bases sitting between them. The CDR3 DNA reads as TGTGCCAGCAGCTTTTTGGGGCATAGCTCCTATAATTCACCCCTCCACTTT. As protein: CASSFLGHSSYNSPLHF.

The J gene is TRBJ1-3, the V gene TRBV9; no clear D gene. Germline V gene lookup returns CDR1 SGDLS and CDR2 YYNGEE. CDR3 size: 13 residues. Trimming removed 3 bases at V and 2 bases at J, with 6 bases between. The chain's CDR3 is CASSGRTGNTIYF. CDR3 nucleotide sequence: TGTGCCAGCAGCGGGAGAACTGGAAACACCATATATTTT.

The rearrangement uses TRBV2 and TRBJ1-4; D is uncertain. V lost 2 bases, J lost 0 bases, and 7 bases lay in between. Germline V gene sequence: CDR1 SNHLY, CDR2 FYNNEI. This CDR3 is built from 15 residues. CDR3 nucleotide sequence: TGTGCCAGCAGTGAATACGGGGCAACTAATGAAAAACTGTTTTTT. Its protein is CASSEYGATNEKLFF. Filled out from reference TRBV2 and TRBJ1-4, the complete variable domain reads EPEVTQTPSHQVTQMGQEVILRCVPISNHLYFYWYRQILGQKVEFLVSFYNNEISEKSEIFDDQFSVERPDGSNFTLKIRSTKLEDSAMYFCASSEYGATNEKLFFGSGTQLSVL.

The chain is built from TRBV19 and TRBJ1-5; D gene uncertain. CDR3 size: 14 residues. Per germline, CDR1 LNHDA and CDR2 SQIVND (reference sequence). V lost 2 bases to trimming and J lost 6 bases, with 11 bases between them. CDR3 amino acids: CASSISQEAQPQHF. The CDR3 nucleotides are TGTGCCAGTAGTATATCCCAGGAAGCTCAGCCCCAGCATTTT.